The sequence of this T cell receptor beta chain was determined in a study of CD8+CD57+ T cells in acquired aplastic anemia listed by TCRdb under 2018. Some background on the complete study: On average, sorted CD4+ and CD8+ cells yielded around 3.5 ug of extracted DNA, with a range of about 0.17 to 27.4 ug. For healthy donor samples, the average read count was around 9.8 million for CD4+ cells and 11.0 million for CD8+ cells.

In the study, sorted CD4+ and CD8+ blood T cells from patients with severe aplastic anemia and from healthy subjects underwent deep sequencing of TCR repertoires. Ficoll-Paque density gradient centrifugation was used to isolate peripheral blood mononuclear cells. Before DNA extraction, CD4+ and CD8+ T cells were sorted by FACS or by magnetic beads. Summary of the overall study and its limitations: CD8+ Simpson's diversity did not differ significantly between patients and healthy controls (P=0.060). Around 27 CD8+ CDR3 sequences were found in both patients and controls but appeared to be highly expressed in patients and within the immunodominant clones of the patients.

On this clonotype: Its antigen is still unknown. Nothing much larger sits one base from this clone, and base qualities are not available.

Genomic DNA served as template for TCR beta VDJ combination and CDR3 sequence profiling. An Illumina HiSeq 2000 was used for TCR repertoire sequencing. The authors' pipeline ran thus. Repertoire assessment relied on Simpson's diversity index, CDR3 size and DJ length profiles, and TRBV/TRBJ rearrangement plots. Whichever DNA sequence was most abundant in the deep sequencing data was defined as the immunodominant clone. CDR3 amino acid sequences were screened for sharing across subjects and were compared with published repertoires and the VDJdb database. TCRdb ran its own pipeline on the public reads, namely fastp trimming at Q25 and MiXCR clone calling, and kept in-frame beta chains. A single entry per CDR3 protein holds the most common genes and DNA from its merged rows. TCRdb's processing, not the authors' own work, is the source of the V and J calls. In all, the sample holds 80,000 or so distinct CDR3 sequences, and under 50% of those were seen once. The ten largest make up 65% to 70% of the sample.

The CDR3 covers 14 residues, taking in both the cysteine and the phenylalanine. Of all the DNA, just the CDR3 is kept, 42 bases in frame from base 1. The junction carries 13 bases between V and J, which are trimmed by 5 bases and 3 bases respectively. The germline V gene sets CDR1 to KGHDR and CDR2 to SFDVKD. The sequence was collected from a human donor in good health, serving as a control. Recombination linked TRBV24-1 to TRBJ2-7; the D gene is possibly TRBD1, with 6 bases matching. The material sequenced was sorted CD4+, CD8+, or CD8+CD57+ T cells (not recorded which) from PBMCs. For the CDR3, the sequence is CATSGEQGGYEQYF. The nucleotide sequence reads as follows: TGTGCCACCAGTGGAGAACAGGGTGGCTACGAGCAGTACTTC.